A single sample gave rise to the 18 T cell receptor beta chains below, sequenced in a study of siplizumab effects on memory and regulatory T cells. Repertoires were generated with immunoSEQ multiplex PCR, while TCRdb's copy carries only in-frame clones and drops some. In the table there are 90,000 to 120,000 clones, 75% to 95% of which are singletons. The specimen sequenced was CD4+ T cells sorted from blood. All receptors derive from a human donor in good health. Some clones in this sample may be carry-over from other donors' samples.

The chain uses TRBV23-1 and TRBJ2-2, with TRBD2 as a possible D gene (5 bases). TRBV23-1 belongs to the ORF category, with a function that is uncertain. The CDR3 contains 17 residues. Trimming took 0 bases from V and 0 from J, leaving 11 bases between them. The CDR3 DNA follows: TGCGCCAGCAGTCAATCTAAGAGCGGACCGAACACCGGGGAGCTGTTTTTT. Translated: CASSQSKSGPNTGELFF.

V gene TRBV28 combines with J gene TRBJ1-1; TRBD1 might be the D (5 bases). CDR3 size: 16 residues. V was shortened by 5 bases and J by 0 bases, with 16 bases between the two germline ends. Germline-derived CDR1 and CDR2 are MDHEN and SYDVKM. Here the CDR3 reads CASSSPGTFMNTEAFF. The CDR3 bases are TGTGCCAGCAGTAGTCCCGGGACCTTCATGAACACTGAAGCTTTCTTT.

CDR3 protein: CASSGGLASEITQYF. CDR3 nucleotides: TGTGCCAGCAGTGGGGGACTAGCGAGTGAAATTACGCAGTATTTT. This chain links TRBV25-1 with TRBJ2-3; TRBD2 agrees at 10 bases. Germline V gives CDR1 MGHDK, CDR2 SYGVNS. The junction had 9 bases not matched to a gene; V was cut back by 4 bases and J by 8 bases. The CDR3 spans 15 residues.

V and J are TRBV10-3 and TRBJ2-7; D is possibly TRBD1 (6 bases). The CDR3 is 15 residues long. The V gene's germline CDR1 is ENHRY and CDR2 SYGVKD. The V and J ends lost 5 bases and 1 base respectively, with 15 bases between them. This CDR3 reads CAISSGQLVSYEQYF. CDR3 bases: TGTGCCATCAGTTCAGGACAGCTAGTTTCCTACGAGCAGTACTTC.

This chain joins TRBV5-5 and TRBJ1-5, with a possible D match to TRBD1 (5 bases). The CDR3 totals 15 residues. Germline CDR1 reads SGHKS; CDR2 reads YYEKEE (reference sequence). The V gene lost 4 bases and the J gene lost 6 bases, with 17 bases spanning the gap. The CDR3 loop reads CASSSEGVIGQPQHF. The CDR3 DNA follows: TGTGCCAGCAGCAGCGAAGGGGTTATTGGTCAGCCCCAGCATTTT.

The chain uses TRBV18 and TRBJ2-7; 7 bases fit TRBD1. The germline V gene encodes CDR1 KGHSH and CDR2 LQKENI. This CDR3 is built from 14 residues. Trimming cost V 3 bases and J 4 bases; bases outside gene matches: 6. CDR3 DNA: TGTGCCAGCTCACCGCAGGGGGTCACATACGAGCAGTACTTC. This encodes CASSPQGVTYEQYF.

This chain joins TRBV9 and TRBJ2-1; 9 nucleotides agree with TRBD2. The CDR3 contains 16 residues. After removal of 1 base from V and 0 bases from J, the junction contained 2 bases not matched to a gene. The germline CDR1 and CDR2 sequences are SGDLS and YYNGEE. The CDR3 sequence is CASSVLAGRSYNEQFF. In DNA form, the CDR3 reads TGTGCCAGCAGCGTACTAGCGGGACGCTCCTACAATGAGCAGTTCTTC.

This CDR3 is CASSPSEFTGLETEAFF. The CDR3 DNA is TGTGCCAGCTCACCGTCCGAATTTACAGGGCTCGAAACTGAAGCTTTCTTT. The chain couples TRBV18 to TRBJ1-1, with D perhaps matching TRBD1 (6 bases). The germline V gene encodes CDR1 KGHSH and CDR2 LQKENI. V lost 3 bases, J lost 5 bases, and 22 bases lay in between. This CDR3 comprises 17 residues. Supplemented by reference TRBV18 and TRBJ1-1, the full variable domain reads NAGVMQNPRHLVRRRGQEARLRCSPMKGHSHVYWYRQLPEEGLKFMVYLQKENIIDESGMPKERFSAEFPKEGPSILRIQQVVRGDSAAYFCASSPSEFTGLETEAFFGQGTRLTVV.

The chain is built from TRBV2 and TRBJ2-7, with 9 bases identical to TRBD2. This CDR3 is built from 12 residues. V shed 7 bases and J 3 bases; nucleotides not matched to a gene: 1. Germline V gene data show CDR1 as SNHLY and CDR2 as FYNNEI. CDR3 bases: TGTGCCAGCAAGCGGGAGGTCTACGAGCAGTACTTC. This encodes CASKREVYEQYF.

The chain links TRBV11-2 to TRBJ1-1; no definite D call. The CDR3 has 15 amino acids. The V end was cut by 1 base, the J end by 0 bases, with 9 bases between. Germline V gives CDR1 SGHAT, CDR2 FQNNGV. CDR3 bases: TGTGCCAGCAGCTTAGCTGGAGGAGTGAACACTGAAGCTTTCTTT. It specifies CASSLAGGVNTEAFF.

The chain is built from TRBV12-5 and TRBJ2-1, with 10 bases matching TRBD2. This CDR3 is 15 amino acids long. CDR1 and CDR2 from the germline V gene are LGHNT and FRNRAP. With 5 bases clipped from V and 3 bases from J, the junction kept 4 bases outside the gene matches. CDR3 sequence: CASGLGTSDYNEQFF. The CDR3 DNA reads as TGTGCTAGTGGTCTTGGGACTAGCGACTACAATGAGCAGTTCTTC.

This chain links TRBV7-2 with TRBJ2-1; 12 bases agree with TRBD2. The germline gives CDR1 SGHTA, CDR2 FQGNSA. The CDR3 covers 17 residues. J was trimmed by 6 bases and V by 2 bases; bases with no gene match: 8. CDR3 DNA sequence: TGTGCCAGCAGCTTAACCCGTGGGGGACTAGCGGGCAATGAGCAGTTCTTC. Translated: CASSLTRGGLAGNEQFF.

V is TRBV10-3 and J is TRBJ2-7, with D unclear. CDR1 ENHRY and CDR2 SYGVKD come from the germline V gene. The CDR3 loop spans 13 amino acids. V lost 5 bases and J 0 bases, leaving 8 bases between the germline ends. CDR3 in amino acids: CAISYRSSYEQYF. CDR3 DNA sequence: TGTGCCATCAGTTACCGGAGCTCCTACGAGCAGTACTTC.

The chain uses TRBV5-5 and TRBJ1-1; a weak D match, TRBD1 (6 bases). From germline, CDR1 is SGHKS and CDR2 YYEKEE (reference sequence). CDR3 length: 16 amino acids. V was clipped by 4 bases and J by 3 bases, with 19 bases between them. This CDR3 is CASSPGLGAWDTEAFF. The CDR3 DNA follows: TGTGCCAGCAGCCCCGGCCTGGGGGCGTGGGACACTGAAGCTTTCTTT.

This chain links TRBV5-4 with TRBJ2-2, with 7 bases matching TRBD1. The junction had 8 bases not matched to a gene; V was cut back by 4 bases and J by 2 bases. Germline V gene sequence: CDR1 SGHNT, CDR2 YYREEE (reference sequence). The length of the CDR3 is 16 residues. Here the CDR3 DNA reads TGTGCCAGCAGCAGGGACAGCTGGCTTAACACCGGGGAGCTGTTTTTT. Translating gives CASSRDSWLNTGELFF.

This sequence joins TRBV10-3 and TRBJ2-1, with 13 bases lining up with TRBD2. CDR1 ENHRY and CDR2 SYGVKD come from the germline V gene. The CDR3 loop spans 18 amino acids. V dropped 6 bases and J dropped 5; count of bases not matched to a gene: 13. The CDR3 bases are TGTGCCATCAGGACAGGGACTAGCGGGACTTACGGAAACAATGAGCAGTTCTTC. This sequence encodes CAIRTGTSGTYGNNEQFF.

The gene calls are TRBV13 and TRBJ2-7, with D possibly being TRBD2 (5 bases). V was pared by 4 bases and J by 3 bases, with 19 bases between. Germline values: CDR1 PRHDT, CDR2 FYEKMQ (reference sequence). There are 16 residues in the CDR3. CDR3 residues: CASSSSVVASSYEQYF. The CDR3 nucleotides read TGTGCCAGCAGCTCGTCGGTGGTGGCTAGCAGCTACGAGCAGTACTTC.

J is TRBJ1-2 and V is TRBV5-6; 7 bases are shared with TRBD1. Germline CDR1 reads SGHDT; CDR2 reads YYEEEE. The CDR3 has 13 residues. The V segment lost 0 bases and the J segment 8 bases; nucleotides outside the gene matches: 4. The DNA of the CDR3 is TGTGCCAGCAGCTTGGTAGGGGGCGAGGGCTACACCTTC. Translated, it gives CASSLVGGEGYTF.